This entry lists 12 T cell receptor beta chains sequenced from one sample in a study of CD8 T cells in Susac syndrome. With random hexamers, 0.5 to 1 ug RNA was reverse transcribed. TCRdb analysed the immunoSEQ multiplex PCR reads with MiXCR anew, one entry per CDR3 protein. This sample yields roughly 190,000 distinct CDR3 sequences, of which more than 90% are seen a single time; 0.075% to 0.1% belongs to the top ten. The specimen was CD4+ T cells from PBMCs. The source of these receptors is a human donor with Susac syndrome.

The CDR3 DNA reads TGTGCCAGCGAGGGGGTTTACGAGCAGTACTTC. Translation: CASEGVYEQYF. V and J are TRBV28 and TRBJ2-7; D possibly corresponds to TRBD1 (6 bases). V lost 8 bases to trimming and J lost 4 bases, with 9 bases between them. CDR3 length: 11 amino acids. Germline V gene sequence: CDR1 MDHEN, CDR2 SYDVKM.

V gene TRBV3-1 combines with J gene TRBJ1-5, with D unresolved. This CDR3 has 12 residues. Per germline, CDR1 LGHDT and CDR2 YNNKEL (reference sequence). The V gene lost 2 bases and the J gene lost 7 bases, with 6 bases spanning the gap. CDR3 nucleotide sequence: TGTGCCAGCAGCCAACTAGGACAGCCCCAGCATTTT. Its translation is CASSQLGQPQHF. The full variable domain, rest sourced from reference TRBV3-1 and TRBJ1-5, is DTAVSQTPKYLVTQMGNDKSIKCEQNLGHDTMYWYKQDSKKFLKIMFSYNNKELIINETVPNRFSPKSPDKAHLNLHINSLELGDSAVYFCASSQLGQPQHFGDGTRLSIL.

The chain combines TRBV10-3 with TRBJ2-1; possibly TRBD2 for D (6 bases). The V gene's germline CDR1 is ENHRY and CDR2 SYGVKD. V dropped 2 bases and J dropped 8 bases, with 19 bases sitting between them. The CDR3 runs to 16 residues. CDR3 in DNA: TGTGCCATCAGTGAGAAGTGGGGGGAACTCCAGGATGAGCAGTTCTTC. Translation gives CAISEKWGELQDEQFF.

The chain employs TRBV5-1 and TRBJ2-5, with 9 positions matching TRBD1. Germline V lookup: CDR1 SGHRS, CDR2 YFSETQ. V gave up 4 bases and J gave up 5 bases; unmatched junction bases: 6. The CDR3 spans 14 residues. The DNA for the CDR3 is TGCGCCAGCAGCGGGACAGGGAAGGGCGAGACCCAGTACTTC. As protein: CASSGTGKGETQYF.

V gene TRBV7-2 combines with J gene TRBJ1-6, with a possible D match to TRBD1 (6 bases). V gave up 0 bases and J gave up 10 bases, with 16 bases separating them. CDR1 is SGHTA, CDR2 FQGNSA, per germline. The CDR3 is 16 residues long. CDR3 in amino acids: CASSLAAVQGSSPLHF. The CDR3 bases are TGTGCCAGCAGCTTAGCGGCGGTACAGGGAAGCTCACCCCTCCACTTT. The entire variable domain, with the rest obtained from reference TRBV7-2 and TRBJ1-6, is as follows: GAGVSQSPSNKVTEKGKDVELRCDPISGHTALYWYRQSLGQGLEFLIYFQGNSAPDKSGLPSDRFSAERTGGSVSTLTIQRTQQEDSAVYLCASSLAAVQGSSPLHFGNGTRLTVT.

The chain uses TRBV27 and TRBJ1-5; unclear D gene. The CDR3 extends over 14 amino acids. In germline, CDR1 is MNHEY, CDR2 SMNVEV (reference sequence). Trimming stripped 6 bases from V and 1 base from J, with 10 bases between. As DNA, the CDR3 is TGTGCCAGCAGGGGGTGGGTGAGCAATCAGCCCCAGCATTTT. This encodes CASRGWVSNQPQHF.

The chain uses TRBV7-6 and TRBJ2-3; the match to TRBD2 covers 16 bases. The J segment lost 6 bases and the V segment lost 3 bases, leaving 6 bases of the junction unmatched. CDR3 size: 17 residues. Per the germline V gene, CDR1 is SGHVS and CDR2 is FNYEAQ. The CDR3 nucleotides are TGTGCCAGCAGCTTCGGGACTAGCGGGGGGGGCTGGGATACGCAGTATTTT. It specifies CASSFGTSGGGWDTQYF.

The chain combines TRBV6-2 or TRBV6-3 with TRBJ1-5; 12 bases align to TRBD1. Germline V gene lookup returns CDR1 MNHEY and CDR2 SVGEGT. The CDR3 consists of 15 residues. V lost 4 bases, J lost 7 bases, and 5 bases stayed unmatched. The chain's CDR3 is CASSLPGQGAQPQHF. For the CDR3, the DNA is TGTGCCAGCAGTTTACCGGGACAGGGGGCGCAGCCCCAGCATTTT.

The rearrangement uses TRBV10-3 and TRBJ2-5; unclear D gene. V lost 4 bases, J lost 5 bases, and 8 bases lay in between. From germline, CDR1 is ENHRY and CDR2 SYGVKD. The CDR3 consists of 12 residues. The DNA for the CDR3 is TGTGCCATCAGTGGGGAACGGGAGACCCAGTACTTC. Translation: CAISGERETQYF.

The chain carries TRBV6-4 and TRBJ2-3; D call uncertain. This CDR3 has 15 residues. Germline V gene data show CDR1 as MRHNA and CDR2 as SNTAGT. Trimming stripped 3 bases from V and 1 base from J, with 11 bases between. CDR3 amino acids: CASSDGFSGTDTQYF. Written as DNA, the CDR3 is TGTGCCAGCAGTGATGGGTTCTCGGGCACAGATACGCAGTATTTT.

V is TRBV6-2 or TRBV6-3 and J is TRBJ1-5; D not resolved. Per germline, CDR1 MNHEY and CDR2 SVGEGT. The ends were cut back, 8 bases at V and 0 bases at J, with 8 bases in the middle. This CDR3 comprises 13 residues. The chain's CDR3 is CASRDASNQPQHF. CDR3 bases: TGTGCCAGCCGTGACGCTAGCAATCAGCCCCAGCATTTT.

The V gene is TRBV6-5, the J gene TRBJ1-1; D is undetermined. There are 11 residues in the CDR3. Between the trimmed V and J ends, which lost 7 bases and 1 base, there was a span of 4 bases. Germline assignment: CDR1 MNHEY and CDR2 SVGAGI. The CDR3, as DNA: TGTGCCAGCAAAGGGAACACTGAAGCTTTCTTT. Translating it yields CASKGNTEAFF.